This T cell receptor (beta chain) emerged from a study of blood T cell repertoires in COVID-19. Study details: The samples span acute and convalescent COVID-19 from the United States, Italy and Spain. Sources were T cells, B-cell-depleted T cells, or PBMCs; the material itself was cDNA or gDNA.

The CDR3 covers 17 residues. V trimming: 3 bases; J trimming: 2 bases; junction bases outside the gene matches: 10. CDR1 is LNHDA, CDR2 SQIVND, per germline (reference sequence). The method was immunoSEQ multiplex PCR; TCRdb's version includes in-frame clones alone and lacks a portion of them. The data show some 93,000 clones, with 86% seen just once and less than 9% held by the top ten. V and J are TRBV19 and TRBJ2-3; 8 bases map to TRBD2. This clonotype was obtained from a man between 60 and 75 years old with acute or convalescent COVID-19. Sequenced sample: peripheral blood. CDR3: CASSMSGGRAATDTQYF. The CDR3 DNA is TGTGCCAGTAGTATGTCGGGGGGGAGGGCCGCCACAGATACGCAGTATTTT. Using reference TRBV19 and TRBJ2-3 for the parts outside the CDR3, the full variable domain is DGGITQSPKYLFRKEGQNVTLSCEQNLNHDAMYWYRQDPGQGLRLIYYSQIVNDFQKGDIAEGYSVSREKKESFPLTVTSAQKNPTAFYLCASSMSGGRAATDTQYFGPGTRLTVL.